These 13 T cell receptor beta chains were all obtained from the same sample, sequenced in a study of blood T cell repertoires in COVID-19. The assay was immunoSEQ multiplex PCR, and TCRdb's table has in-frame clones only and misses some. The sample consists of 300,000 to 400,000 clones, approximately 89% of them appearing once. Source material: peripheral blood. The source of these receptors is a woman under 30 who had recovered from COVID-19.

V usage is TRBV28 and J usage is TRBJ1-1, with 7 bases that match TRBD1. Germline-derived CDR1 and CDR2 are MDHEN and SYDVKM. The ends lost 10 bases at V and 4 bases at J; junction bases unmatched: 12. The CDR3 is made up of 14 amino acids. The CDR3, as DNA: TGTGCCACCGAGAGGTCAGGGGGAGGCACTGAAGCTTTCTTT. Protein: CATERSGGGTEAFF.

The V call is TRBV6-2 or TRBV6-3, the J call TRBJ2-1, with a weak D call TRBD2 (6 bases). Germline CDR1 is MNHEY and CDR2 is SVGEGT. This CDR3 has 15 residues. Trimming took off 4 bases at V and 7 bases at J, with 17 bases between the two ends. CDR3 sequence: CASSLRGGNTNEQFF. For the CDR3, the DNA is TGTGCCAGCAGTTTGCGGGGCGGGAACACAAATGAGCAGTTCTTC.

This chain uses TRBV6-5 with TRBJ1-2, with D perhaps matching TRBD1 (5 bases). The germline V and J ends were trimmed by 5 bases and 4 bases, with 17 bases remaining between them. The CDR3 is 15 residues long. The germline V gene encodes CDR1 MNHEY and CDR2 SVGAGI. In DNA form, the CDR3 reads TGTGCCAGCAGTCAGACTAGGGGCAAGCGCTATGGCTACACCTTC. It codes for CASSQTRGKRYGYTF.

The V call is TRBV6-2 or TRBV6-3, the J call TRBJ2-2; 12 positions match TRBD2. This CDR3 contains 15 residues. Trimming cost V 5 bases and J 5 bases; bases outside gene matches: 3. The germline V gene has CDR1 MNHEY and CDR2 SVGEGT. CDR3 residues: CASSLTSGRTGELFF. DNA of the CDR3: TGTGCCAGCAGTCTGACTAGCGGGAGAACCGGGGAGCTGTTTTTT.

The rearrangement uses TRBV6-5 and TRBJ2-1; 14 bases are a match to TRBD2. The V and J ends lost 7 bases and 11 bases, in that order; junction bases with no gene match: 4. The length of the CDR3 is 13 residues. The V gene's germline CDR1 is MNHEY and CDR2 SVGAGI. Here the CDR3 reads CASTTSGRGKQFF. The CDR3 DNA reads TGTGCCAGCACGACTAGCGGGAGGGGAAAGCAGTTCTTC.

Details on this clone: Other DNA sequences of this sample code for an identical CDR3. The genes are TRBV7-2 and TRBJ1-5; D gene uncertain. From germline, CDR1 is SGHTA and CDR2 FQGNSA. The CDR3 has 12 residues. The V gene lost 1 base and the J gene lost 6 bases, with 4 bases spanning the gap. In nucleotides, the CDR3 is TGTGCCAGCAGCTTAGGAGCTCAGCCCCAGCATTTT. Amino acids: CASSLGAQPQHF.

This sequence joins TRBV5-6 and TRBJ2-7; possible D gene TRBD2, 7 bases. CDR3 length: 15 amino acids. CDR1 is SGHDT and CDR2 is YYEEEE in the germline V gene. The V end was cut by 0 bases, the J end by 5 bases, with 15 bases between. The CDR3: CASSLGGRGVHEQYV. In DNA, the CDR3 is TGTGCCAGCAGCTTGGGAGGGAGGGGGGTCCACGAGCAGTACGTC.

The V gene is TRBV27, the J gene TRBJ2-5; D remains ambiguous. CDR1 and CDR2 from the germline V gene are MNHEY and SMNVEV (reference sequence). The CDR3 runs 13 residues. Trimming stripped 3 bases from V and 5 bases from J, with 10 bases between. CDR3 region: CASSLRFGETQYF. The DNA for the CDR3 is TGTGCCAGCAGTTTGCGGTTCGGGGAGACCCAGTACTTC.

A note on this clone: The junction departs from the called germline gene at one end, perhaps through a read error. The CDR3 sequence is CASSLRVVGESFF. The CDR3 DNA is TGTGCCAGCAGCTTACGGGTTGTAGGTGAATCTTTCTTT. The chain is built from TRBV11-2 and TRBJ1-1; D unresolved. CDR3 size: 13 residues. Germline CDR1 and CDR2: SGHAT and FQNNGV.

This chain joins TRBV27 and TRBJ1-1; 8 nucleotides line up with TRBD1. Trimming removed 5 bases from V and 0 bases from J; junction bases left unmatched: 8. The germline CDR1 and CDR2 sequences are MNHEY and SMNVEV (reference sequence). The CDR3 is 16 amino acids. CDR3 region: CASSPRQGTMNTEAFF. In DNA, the CDR3 is TGTGCCAGCAGTCCCCGACAGGGGACAATGAACACTGAAGCTTTCTTT.

J is TRBJ2-3 and V is TRBV27; 11 bases are a match to TRBD2. V lost 3 bases, J lost 3 bases, and 2 bases stayed unmatched. The CDR3 sequence is 15 residues long. Germline V gene lookup returns CDR1 MNHEY and CDR2 SMNVEV (reference sequence). In DNA, the CDR3 is TGTGCCAGCAGTTTCGTAGCGGGAGGGACAGATACGCAGTATTTT. Translation: CASSFVAGGTDTQYF.

The chain is built from TRBV24-1 and TRBJ2-5, with D possibly being TRBD1 (5 bases). CDR1 is KGHDR and CDR2 is SFDVKD in the germline V gene. Trimming took 3 bases from V and 7 from J, leaving 11 bases between them. CDR3 length: 13 residues. CDR3 in amino acids: CATSDRVQGTQYF. The DNA for the CDR3 is TGTGCCACCAGTGATAGGGTTCAGGGGACCCAGTACTTC.

The V and J genes are TRBV12-5 and TRBJ2-5; TRBD2 aligns across 7 bases. The J segment lost 4 bases and the V segment lost 7 bases, leaving 15 bases of the junction unmatched. Germline V gene lookup returns CDR1 LGHNT and CDR2 FRNRAP. The CDR3 consists of 16 residues. CDR3 nucleotides: TGTGCTAGTGCCCTTGTTCTCGCGGGAGTAACAGAGACCCAGTACTTC. Translated, it gives CASALVLAGVTETQYF.